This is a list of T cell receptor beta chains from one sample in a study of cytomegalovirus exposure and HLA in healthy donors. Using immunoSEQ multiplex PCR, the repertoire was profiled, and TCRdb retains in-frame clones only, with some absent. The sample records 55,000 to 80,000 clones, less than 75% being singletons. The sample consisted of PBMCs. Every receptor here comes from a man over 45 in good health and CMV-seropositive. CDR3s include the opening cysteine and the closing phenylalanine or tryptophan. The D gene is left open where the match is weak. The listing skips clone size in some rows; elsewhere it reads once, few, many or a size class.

CDR3 DNA: TGTGCCAGCAGAAACCGGGACAGGGTCACAGATACGCAGTATTTT
CDR3 protein: CASRNRDRVTDTQYF
J gene: TRBJ2-3
V gene: TRBV5-8
D gene: TRBD1
clone size: -

CDR3 DNA: TGTGCCAGCAGCTTGGTCAAAACCTACGAGCAGTACTTC
CDR3 protein: CASSLVKTYEQYF
J gene: TRBJ2-7
V gene: TRBV5-6
D gene: -
clone size: -

CDR3 DNA: TGTGCCAGCTCACCAAGACCGCTGGGACTAGCGGGAATGTACGAGCAGTACTTC
CDR3 protein: CASSPRPLGLAGMYEQYF
J gene: TRBJ2-7
V gene: TRBV18
D gene: TRBD2
clone size: -

CDR3 DNA: TGTGCCAGCAGCTTATCGTCTGGCGGGAGGGCCCTAGCTTCCTACGAGCAGTACTTC
CDR3 protein: CASSLSSGGRALASYEQYF
J gene: TRBJ2-7
V gene: TRBV11-2
D gene: TRBD2
clone size: -

CDR3 DNA: TGTGCCAGCAGCTCCGGGACTAGTTACGAGCAGTACTTC
CDR3 protein: CASSSGTSYEQYF
J gene: TRBJ2-7
V gene: TRBV6-4
D gene: TRBD2
clone size: -

CDR3 DNA: TGTGCCAGCAGCCTCCGGGCGGGCCCCACAGATACGCAGTATTTT
CDR3 protein: CASSLRAGPTDTQYF
J gene: TRBJ2-3
V gene: TRBV5-4
D gene: -
clone size: -

CDR3 DNA: TGTGCCAGTACCCCTAGGGGCTCTGGAAACACCATATATTTT
CDR3 protein: CASTPRGSGNTIYF
J gene: TRBJ1-3
V gene: TRBV19
D gene: -
clone size: -

CDR3 DNA: TGTGCCACCAGCAGGGCCGCGAGGGAAAAACTGTTTTTT
CDR3 protein: CATSRAAREKLFF
J gene: TRBJ1-4
V gene: TRBV15
D gene: -
clone size: few

CDR3 DNA: TGCAGCGTTGATTCCCGACAGGGCAGAAACTCCTACGAGCAGTACTTC
CDR3 protein: CSVDSRQGRNSYEQYF
J gene: TRBJ2-7
V gene: TRBV29-1
D gene: TRBD1
clone size: few

CDR3 DNA: TGTGCCTTAATTTCCGGAGGGGACGTAAATGAAAAACTGTTTTTT
CDR3 protein: CALISGGDVNEKLFF
J gene: TRBJ1-4
V gene: TRBV30
D gene: -
clone size: -

CDR3 DNA: TGTGCCAGCCGAAGGGGGTGGGAGACCCAGTACTTC
CDR3 protein: CASRRGWETQYF
J gene: TRBJ2-5
V gene: TRBV28
D gene: -
clone size: once

CDR3 DNA: TGTGCCAGCAGGGCTCGGATAGGGGCCTATGGCTACACCTTC
CDR3 protein: CASRARIGAYGYTF
J gene: TRBJ1-2
V gene: TRBV2
D gene: -
clone size: -

CDR3 DNA: TGTGCCGGGCCGGGGAGGGCAGGAGGTAATTCACCCCTCCACTTT
CDR3 protein: CAGPGRAGGNSPLHF
J gene: TRBJ1-6
V gene: TRBV30
D gene: -
clone size: few

CDR3 DNA: TGTGCCAGCAGTGCGTCCGACAGGGGCTCCTACAATGAGCAGTTCTTC
CDR3 protein: CASSASDRGSYNEQFF
J gene: TRBJ2-1
V gene: TRBV6-4
D gene: TRBD1
clone size: -

CDR3 DNA: TGTGCCAGCAGCATAGACAGGGGGCACGAGCAGTACTTC
CDR3 protein: CASSIDRGHEQYF
J gene: TRBJ2-7
V gene: TRBV13
D gene: TRBD1
clone size: -

CDR3 DNA: TGCGCCAGCAGCCAAGGGAGGGGAAACACCATATATTTT
CDR3 protein: CASSQGRGNTIYF
J gene: TRBJ1-3
V gene: TRBV4-1
D gene: -
clone size: -

CDR3 DNA: TGTGCCTGGAGCCGAACAGGGTCTGGAAACACCATATATTTT
CDR3 protein: CAWSRTGSGNTIYF
J gene: TRBJ1-3
V gene: TRBV30
D gene: -
clone size: -

CDR3 DNA: TGTGCCAGCAGCTTGCAGGCAGGGGTCGAGCAGTACTTC
CDR3 protein: CASSLQAGVEQYF
J gene: TRBJ2-7
V gene: TRBV5-4
D gene: -
clone size: -

CDR3 DNA: TGTGCCAGTAGTATACCGCAAGAGACCCAGTACTTC
CDR3 protein: CASSIPQETQYF
J gene: TRBJ2-5
V gene: TRBV19
D gene: -
clone size: -

CDR3 DNA: TGTGCCATCAGTGAGGGAAGGGGAGGGGAGCAGTACTTC
CDR3 protein: CAISEGRGGEQYF
J gene: TRBJ2-7
V gene: TRBV10-3
D gene: TRBD2
clone size: -

CDR3 DNA: TGTGCCAGCCGAGGGGGATTGATTGAGACCCAGTACTTC
CDR3 protein: CASRGGLIETQYF
J gene: TRBJ2-5
V gene: TRBV7-9
D gene: -
clone size: -

CDR3 DNA: TGTGCCTTTTGGGCTGGTGACTATGGCTACACCTTC
CDR3 protein: CAFWAGDYGYTF
J gene: TRBJ1-2
V gene: TRBV30
D gene: -
clone size: -

CDR3 DNA: TGTGCCAGCAGCGTGACAGGGGTTAATGAAAAACTGTTTTTT
CDR3 protein: CASSVTGVNEKLFF
J gene: TRBJ1-4
V gene: TRBV9
D gene: TRBD1
clone size: -

CDR3 DNA: TGTGCCAGCAAGACCCGGGACAACTATGAAAAACTGTTTTTT
CDR3 protein: CASKTRDNYEKLFF
J gene: TRBJ1-4
V gene: TRBV6-1
D gene: -
clone size: -

CDR3 DNA: TGTGCCAGCAGCTTCGGAGGGAAGGTGACAGATACGCAGTATTTT
CDR3 protein: CASSFGGKVTDTQYF
J gene: TRBJ2-3
V gene: TRBV11-2
D gene: -
clone size: -

CDR3 DNA: TGTGCCCAGCCAGGAAATACTAGCGGGGTAGGGACCCAGTACTTC
CDR3 protein: CAQPGNTSGVGTQYF
J gene: TRBJ2-5
V gene: TRBV21-1
D gene: -
clone size: -

CDR3 DNA: TGTGCCAGCAGGGTTACTAGCGGCTCCTACAATGAGCAGTTCTTC
CDR3 protein: CASRVTSGSYNEQFF
J gene: TRBJ2-1
V gene: TRBV6-1
D gene: TRBD2
clone size: -

CDR3 DNA: TGTGCCAGCAGTTACAAGTCGGCGGGAACTAATGAAAAACTGTTTTTT
CDR3 protein: CASSYKSAGTNEKLFF
J gene: TRBJ1-4
V gene: TRBV6-5
D gene: -
clone size: -